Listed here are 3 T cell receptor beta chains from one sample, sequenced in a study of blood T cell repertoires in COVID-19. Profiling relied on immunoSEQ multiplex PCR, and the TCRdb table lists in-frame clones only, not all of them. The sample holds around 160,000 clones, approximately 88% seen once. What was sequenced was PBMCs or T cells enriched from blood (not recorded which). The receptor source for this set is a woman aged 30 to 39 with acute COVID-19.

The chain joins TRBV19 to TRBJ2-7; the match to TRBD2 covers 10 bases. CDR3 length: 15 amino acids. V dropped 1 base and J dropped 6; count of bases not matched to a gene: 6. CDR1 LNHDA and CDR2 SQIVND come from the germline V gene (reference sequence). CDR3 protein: CASSIGPAGGGEQYF. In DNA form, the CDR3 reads TGTGCCAGTAGTATAGGTCCAGCGGGAGGGGGCGAGCAGTACTTC.

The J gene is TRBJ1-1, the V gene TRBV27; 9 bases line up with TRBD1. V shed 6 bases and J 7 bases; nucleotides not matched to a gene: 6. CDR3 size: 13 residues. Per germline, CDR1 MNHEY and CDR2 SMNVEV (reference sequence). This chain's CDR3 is CASSGQGLYEAFF. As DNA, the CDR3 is TGTGCCAGCAGCGGACAGGGGCTATATGAAGCTTTCTTT.

The CDR3 is CAIRTGQGYTDTQYF. Here the CDR3 DNA reads TGTGCCATCAGGACTGGACAGGGCTATACAGATACGCAGTATTTT. This chain uses TRBV10-3 with TRBJ2-3; TRBD1 aligns across 8 bases. Trimming cost V 6 bases and J 3 bases; bases outside gene matches: 8. The CDR3 covers 15 residues. Germline V gene data show CDR1 as ENHRY and CDR2 as SYGVKD.